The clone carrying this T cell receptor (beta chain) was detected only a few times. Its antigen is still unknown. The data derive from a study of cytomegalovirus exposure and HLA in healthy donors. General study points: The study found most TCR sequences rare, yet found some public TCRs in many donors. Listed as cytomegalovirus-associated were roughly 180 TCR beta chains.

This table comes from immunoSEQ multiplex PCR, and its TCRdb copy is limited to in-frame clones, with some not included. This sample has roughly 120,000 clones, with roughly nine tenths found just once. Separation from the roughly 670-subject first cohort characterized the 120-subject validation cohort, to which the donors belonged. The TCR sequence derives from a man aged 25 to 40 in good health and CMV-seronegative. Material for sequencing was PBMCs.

DNA of the CDR3: TGTGCCAGCAGCTCCGGACCGCACTCAGGGGGGCAGTACTTC. It is translated as CASSSGPHSGGQYF. The gene calls are TRBV7-2 and TRBJ2-7, with 7 bases identical to TRBD1. Germline V lookup: CDR1 SGHTA, CDR2 FQGNSA. J was trimmed by 9 bases and V by 4 bases; bases with no gene match: 12. There are 14 residues in the CDR3.